These 31 T cell receptor beta chains were sequenced from one sample in a study of T-cell reconstitution after alpha-beta-depleted transplantation in children. As it was prepared, the TCRbeta library received unique molecular identifiers. TCRdb ran MiXCR on the PCR reads and lists one entry per CDR3 protein. The sample contains about 610,000 distinct CDR3 sequences, 25% to 30% of which appear only once. Sequenced here: PBMCs, sampled before TCRalphabeta/CD19-depleted stem cell transplant. The receptors derive from a boy younger than two with Wiskott-Aldrich syndrome, due to receive a stem cell transplant.

The chain carries TRBV6-1 and TRBJ2-3; possible D gene TRBD2, 5 bases. The germline V and J ends were trimmed by 6 bases and 3 bases, with 13 bases remaining between them. This CDR3 region has 14 residues. Germline CDR1 and CDR2: MNHNS and SASEGT. CDR3 sequence reads: CASSGVGITDTQYF. CDR3 DNA sequence: TGTGCCAGCAGCGGGGTGGGGATAACAGATACGCAGTATTTT.

This clonotype appeared a few times. The chain employs TRBV6-5 and TRBJ2-2, with 8 bases lining up with TRBD1. CDR1 and CDR2 from the germline V gene are MNHEY and SVGAGI. The CDR3 sequence is 15 residues long. With V trimmed by 4 bases and J by 4 bases, 5 bases remained unmatched. The CDR3 sequence: CASSFQTGATGELFF. In nucleotides, the CDR3 is TGTGCCAGCAGTTTCCAGACAGGGGCCACCGGGGAGCTGTTTTTT.

A few counts support this clonotype. The V and J genes are TRBV7-3 and TRBJ1-1; D is perhaps TRBD1 (5 bases). V lost 6 bases and J lost 3, with 11 bases in between. CDR3 length equals 13 residues. Germline-derived CDR1 and CDR2 are SGHTA and FQGTGA. CDR3 loop: CASRGGEDTEAFF. In nucleotides, the CDR3 is TGTGCCAGCAGGGGGGGGGAGGACACTGAAGCTTTCTTT. The complete variable domain, with remaining parts taken from reference TRBV7-3 and TRBJ1-1, reads GAGVSQTPSNKVTEKGKYVELRCDPISGHTALYWYRQSLGQGPEFLIYFQGTGAADDSGLPNDRFFAVRPEGSVSTLKIQRTERGDSAVYLCASRGGEDTEAFFGQGTRLTVV.

The chain employs TRBV12-3 or TRBV12-4 and TRBJ2-5, with 8 bases matching TRBD2. CDR3 length: 19 residues. J lost 5 bases, V lost 3 bases, and 20 bases had no gene match. In nucleotides, the CDR3 is TGTGCCAGCAGTTTTCTTTCGCGGCGGGAGGTTCAACAATGGGAGACCCAGTACTTC. It is translated as CASSFLSRREVQQWETQYF.

The chain is built from TRBV27 and TRBJ2-7; 11 bases are shared with TRBD1. Germline V CDR1 and CDR2: MNHEY, SMNVEV (reference sequence). V lost 3 bases to trimming and J lost 6 bases; unmatched junction nucleotides: 1. This CDR3 region has 13 residues. CDR3 bases: TGTGCCAGCAGTTTGGACAGGGGGCGCGAGCAGTACTTC. Its translation: CASSLDRGREQYF.

This clonotype was found a few times. The chain has TRBV6-5 and TRBJ2-7, with 10 nucleotides matching TRBD2. The CDR3 totals 16 residues. CDR1 and CDR2 from the germline V gene are MNHEY and SVGAGI. V dropped 0 bases and J dropped 0; count of bases not matched to a gene: 2. This CDR3 is CASSYSLAGVSYEQYF. The CDR3 region has the DNA TGTGCCAGCAGTTACTCCCTAGCGGGGGTCTCCTACGAGCAGTACTTC.

This sequence joins TRBV29-1 and TRBJ2-3; D is tentatively TRBD1 or TRBD2 (5 bases each). Germline V CDR1 and CDR2: SQVTM, ANQGSEA. Between the trimmed V and J ends, which lost 6 bases and 0 bases, there was a span of 16 bases. The CDR3 covers 15 residues. CDR3 sequence reads: CSVTRGTVSTDTQYF. CDR3 DNA sequence: TGCAGCGTGACCCGGGGCACAGTTAGCACAGATACGCAGTATTTT.

This clonotype was observed a few times. The gene calls are TRBV5-1 and TRBJ2-2; TRBD2 aligns across 13 bases. Trimming removed 5 bases from V and 0 bases from J; junction bases left unmatched: 4. The germline gives CDR1 SGHRS, CDR2 YFSETQ. The CDR3 loop spans 17 amino acids. CDR3 in DNA: TGCGCCAGCAGAGGACTAGCGGGAGTGCCGAACACCGGGGAGCTGTTTTTT. Amino acids: CASRGLAGVPNTGELFF.

The genes are TRBV20-1 and TRBJ2-1; no clear D gene. The V end was cut by 0 bases, the J end by 8 bases, with 17 bases between. The CDR3 runs to 15 residues. Germline V lookup: CDR1 DFQATT, CDR2 SNEGSKA (reference sequence). The CDR3: CSARDHKVRTDEQFF. CDR3 DNA: TGCAGTGCTAGAGATCATAAGGTTCGCACGGATGAGCAGTTCTTC.

The chain employs TRBV6-1 and TRBJ2-6; D is perhaps TRBD2 (6 bases). V lost 6 bases and J lost 3, with 15 bases in between. This CDR3 comprises 16 residues. Germline assignment: CDR1 MNHNS and CDR2 SASEGT. CDR3 sequence: CASRGWRGGGANVLTF. The DNA of the CDR3 is TGTGCCAGCAGGGGCTGGAGGGGTGGTGGGGCCAACGTCCTGACTTTC.

The rearrangement uses TRBV28 and TRBJ2-1; D uncertain. The CDR3 length is 18 residues. With 2 bases removed from V and 3 bases from J, the gap between germline ends came to 20 bases. Germline V CDR1 and CDR2: MDHEN, SYDVKM. This CDR3 is CASSLPWPPLNYYNEQFF. The CDR3 coding sequence is TGTGCCAGCAGTTTACCATGGCCCCCACTTAACTACTACAATGAGCAGTTCTTC.

The CDR3 loop is CASSLGGAQKLFF. The CDR3 bases are TGTGCCAGCAGCCTAGGGGGCGCGCAAAAACTGTTTTTT. This sequence joins TRBV11-2 and TRBJ1-4; TRBD1 matches 7 bases. Trimming at V came to 5 bases and at J to 9 bases, leaving 6 bases not matched to a gene. Germline V gene sequence: CDR1 SGHAT, CDR2 FQNNGV. This CDR3 contains 13 residues.

The J gene is TRBJ2-1, the V gene TRBV20-1; tentatively, D is TRBD2 (5 bases). The CDR3 loop spans 13 amino acids. Germline V gives CDR1 DFQATT, CDR2 SNEGSKA (reference sequence). Trimming cost V 4 bases and J 6 bases, with 13 bases left between them. CDR3 in amino acids: CSATGFKINEQFF. The CDR3 nucleotides read TGCAGTGCTACGGGGTTTAAGATCAATGAGCAGTTCTTC.

The rearrangement links TRBV3-1 to TRBJ2-2; D call uncertain. The germline gives CDR1 LGHDT, CDR2 YNNKEL (reference sequence). This CDR3 has 12 residues. V was pared by 2 bases and J by 6 bases, with 4 bases between. The CDR3 DNA sequence: TGTGCCAGCAGCCAAAGGCCCGGGGAGCTGTTTTTT. This translates into CASSQRPGELFF.

The chain employs TRBV29-1 and TRBJ2-7; D tentatively reads TRBD1 or TRBD2 (5 bases each). V was cut by 4 bases and J by 2 bases, with 12 bases left in between. The CDR3 is 13 amino acids. Per the germline V gene, CDR1 is SQVTM and CDR2 is ANQGSEA. CDR3 nucleotides: TGCAGCGTTGGAGGGGCGGGTACCTACGAGCAGTACTTC. It encodes CSVGGAGTYEQYF.

This clonotype came up a few times. V gene TRBV5-1 combines with J gene TRBJ2-1, with 7 bases fitting TRBD2. This CDR3 is built from 16 residues. The junction had 9 bases not matched to a gene; V was cut back by 2 bases and J by 4 bases. CDR1 is SGHRS and CDR2 is YFSETQ in the germline V gene. For the CDR3, the DNA is TGCGCCAGCAGCTTTGGGCGGGAGTCAGGGTACAATGAGCAGTTCTTC. The encoded protein is CASSFGRESGYNEQFF.

This clonotype was detected only a few times. V usage is TRBV4-1 and J usage is TRBJ1-5; unclear D gene. Germline-derived CDR1 and CDR2 are MGHRA and YSYEKL. Trimming took 0 bases from V and 3 from J, leaving 6 bases between them. CDR3 length: 14 residues. CDR3 bases: TGCGCCAGCAGCCAAGACCGAGCCAATCAGCCCCAGCATTTT. This translates into CASSQDRANQPQHF.

This clonotype was picked up a small number of times. The chain couples TRBV5-6 to TRBJ1-1, with D hard to call. Deletions cut 4 bases from V and 2 bases from J, with 9 bases between. The CDR3 covers 13 residues. The germline CDR1 and CDR2 sequences are SGHDT and YYEEEE. The CDR3 loop reads CASSPIDNTEAFF. Here the CDR3 DNA reads TGTGCCAGCAGCCCGATTGATAACACTGAAGCTTTCTTT.

This clonotype was seen only a few times. The rearrangement links TRBV5-5 to TRBJ2-7; 8 bases are a match to TRBD2. CDR3 length: 14 amino acids. Trimming cost V 7 bases and J 0 bases; bases outside gene matches: 6. The germline gives CDR1 SGHKS, CDR2 YYEKEE (reference sequence). CDR3 DNA sequence: TGTGCCAGCGGGACCGGGACTAGCTCCTACGAGCAGTACTTC. Its translation: CASGTGTSSYEQYF.

This clonotype was detected a few times. The chain combines TRBV19 with TRBJ2-7; 8 bases match TRBD1. Germline V gene sequence: CDR1 LNHDA, CDR2 SQIVND (reference sequence). This CDR3 has 16 residues. V lost 5 bases, J lost 2 bases, and 11 bases stayed unmatched. CDR3 amino acids: CASSVRQGTGPYEQYF. CDR3 bases: TGTGCCAGTAGTGTAAGACAGGGGACCGGTCCCTACGAGCAGTACTTC.

This CDR3 reads CASSQQGGGRESRKFF. In DNA, the CDR3 is TGTGCCAGCAGCCAACAAGGAGGTGGGCGGGAGTCCAGGAAGTTCTTC. The rearrangement links TRBV3-1 to TRBJ2-1; 7 nucleotides agree with TRBD2. This CDR3 spans 16 amino acids. Trimming took 2 bases from V and 14 from J; bases not matched to a gene: 18. Germline CDR1 is LGHDT and CDR2 is YNNKEL (reference sequence).

This clonotype was seen more than once but under ten times. The chain has TRBV15 and TRBJ1-1; D gene unclear. The CDR3 totals 16 residues. CDR1 and CDR2 (germline): LNHNV, YYDKDF (reference sequence). Trimming stripped 0 bases from V and 4 bases from J, with 15 bases between. The CDR3 here is CATSRDPEEVPTEAFF. The CDR3 coding sequence is TGTGCCACCAGCAGAGATCCCGAGGAGGTTCCCACTGAAGCTTTCTTT.

This clonotype was counted a few times. The chain couples TRBV28 to TRBJ2-7; tentative D call: TRBD1 (6 bases). V dropped 4 bases and J dropped 4 bases, with 26 bases sitting between them. Germline CDR1 reads MDHEN; CDR2 reads SYDVKM. This CDR3 region has 18 residues. The CDR3 region is CASSSLPRDILQPYEQYF. The CDR3 DNA sequence: TGTGCCAGCAGTTCACTCCCCCGGGACATATTACAACCTTACGAGCAGTACTTC.

This clonotype was counted only a few times. The J gene is TRBJ2-4, the V gene TRBV7-2; D remains ambiguous. CDR3 length: 13 residues. CDR1 is SGHTA and CDR2 is FQGNSA in the germline V gene. Trimming took 5 bases from V and 6 from J, leaving 11 bases between them. This chain's CDR3 is CASSLTGRNIQYF. The CDR3 DNA follows: TGTGCCAGCAGCCTCACTGGAAGAAACATTCAGTACTTC.

In its sample, this clonotype was seen a few times. The rearrangement joins TRBV7-2 to TRBJ2-7; D tentatively reads TRBD1 or TRBD2 (5 bases each). The germline gives CDR1 SGHTA, CDR2 FQGNSA. V lost 4 bases to trimming and J lost 3 bases, with 10 bases between them. The CDR3 has 13 amino acids. CDR3 loop: CASSSGPYYEQYF. DNA for the CDR3: TGTGCCAGCAGCTCGGGACCCTACTACGAGCAGTACTTC. Complete variable domain (other parts from reference TRBV7-2 and TRBJ2-7): GAGVSQSPSNKVTEKGKDVELRCDPISGHTALYWYRQSLGQGLEFLIYFQGNSAPDKSGLPSDRFSAERTGGSVSTLTIQRTQQEDSAVYLCASSSGPYYEQYFGPGTRLTVT.

This clonotype was observed a few times. This chain links TRBV6-2 or TRBV6-3 with TRBJ1-1; no clear D. The V end lost 0 bases, the J end lost 0 bases, and 5 bases lay between the germline ends. The germline V gene has CDR1 MNHEY and CDR2 SVGEGT. CDR3 length equals 14 residues. The CDR3 protein is CASSYSLLNTEAFF. The DNA for the CDR3 is TGTGCCAGCAGTTACTCCCTGTTGAACACTGAAGCTTTCTTT.

This chain joins TRBV19 and TRBJ1-5, with D possibly TRBD1 on 5 matching bases. Germline lookup yields CDR1 LNHDA and CDR2 SQIVND (reference sequence). The length of the CDR3 is 14 residues. V lost 2 bases and J lost 3, with 8 bases in between. This CDR3 is CASSIRGNNQPQHF. The CDR3, as DNA: TGTGCCAGTAGTATAAGGGGAAACAATCAGCCCCAGCATTTT.

V is TRBV30 and J is TRBJ2-3; TRBD2 matches at 8 bases. The V segment lost 5 bases and the J segment 6 bases; nucleotides outside the gene matches: 13. CDR3 length: 15 residues. From germline, CDR1 is GTSNPN and CDR2 SVGIG (reference sequence). CDR3 coding DNA: TGTGCCTGGGGCTATGAAGCGGGAGAGGCGGATACGCAGTATTTT. As protein: CAWGYEAGEADTQYF.

This clonotype was seen only a few times. The chain recombines TRBV6-1 with TRBJ2-7, with 7 bases fitting TRBD2. Trimming at V came to 6 bases and at J to 3 bases, leaving 5 bases not matched to a gene. The CDR3 length is 13 residues. Germline CDR1 reads MNHNS; CDR2 reads SASEGT. The CDR3 reads CASRRGLVYEQYF. CDR3 sequence (DNA): TGTGCCAGCAGACGCGGACTAGTCTACGAGCAGTACTTC.

This clonotype has a handful of counts. This chain connects TRBV10-3 to TRBJ2-1; 11 nucleotides align to TRBD2. The germline V gene has CDR1 ENHRY and CDR2 SYGVKD. With 6 bases clipped from V and 5 bases from J, the junction kept 3 bases outside the gene matches. The CDR3 totals 14 residues. The CDR3: CAIRTSGKDNEQFF. The CDR3 DNA sequence: TGTGCCATCAGGACTAGCGGGAAAGACAATGAGCAGTTCTTC.

The chain is built from TRBV5-1 and TRBJ2-2; no clear D. The CDR3 spans 14 residues. Germline V lookup: CDR1 SGHRS, CDR2 YFSETQ. V lost 2 bases to trimming and J lost 3 bases, with 8 bases between them. Here the CDR3 DNA reads TGCGCCAGCAGCTTAACGGATTACACCGGGGAGCTGTTTTTT. This gives the protein CASSLTDYTGELFF.